These 14 T cell receptor beta chains share one sample of origin, sequenced in a study of technical replicates of blood from a few donors. Profiling relied on immunoSEQ multiplex PCR, and the TCRdb table lists in-frame clones only, not all of them. This sample has approximately 78,000 clones, with about 95% found just once. The sequenced sample consisted of T cells isolated from PBMCs. The receptor set was obtained from a human donor in good health.

The chain is built from TRBV6-1 and TRBJ2-7, with a weak D call TRBD1 (6 bases). CDR3 length: 11 amino acids. Deletions cut 8 bases from V and 6 bases from J, with 11 bases between. From germline, CDR1 is MNHNS and CDR2 SASEGT. CDR3 amino acids: CASDRSREQYF. The CDR3 bases are TGTGCCAGCGACAGGTCACGCGAGCAGTACTTC.

The genes are TRBV10-2 and TRBJ2-7, with a tentative D call TRBD1 (6 bases). V lost 5 bases and J lost 0, with 11 bases in between. Per germline, CDR1 WSHSY and CDR2 SAAADI. The CDR3 contains 14 residues. For the CDR3, the DNA is TGCGCCAGCAGTTGGACAGTGAGCTCCTACGAGCAGTACTTC. Translated, it gives CASSWTVSSYEQYF.

The chain carries TRBV28 and TRBJ2-1; 10 positions match TRBD2. CDR3 length equals 15 residues. The trim removed 6 bases at V and 8 bases at J, leaving 10 bases unmatched. Germline CDR1 MDHEN, CDR2 SYDVKM. CDR3 region: CASSPSKAGGDEQFF. CDR3 sequence (DNA): TGTGCCAGCAGCCCCTCTAAAGCGGGAGGGGATGAGCAGTTCTTC.

The rearrangement links TRBV28 to TRBJ1-2; a weak D match, TRBD1 (5 bases). Looked up from germline, CDR1 is MDHEN and CDR2 is SYDVKM. V lost 6 bases, J lost 4 bases, and 18 bases lay in between. The CDR3 is made up of 15 amino acids. The CDR3 spells CASRAGTVDIYGYTF. CDR3 nucleotides: TGTGCCAGCAGGGCGGGGACCGTGGATATCTATGGCTACACCTTC.

The genes are TRBV30 and TRBJ2-2; TRBD2 matches at 16 bases. The length of the CDR3 is 18 residues. Unmatched junction bases numbered 5, after V lost 1 base and J lost 3 bases. CDR1 is GTSNPN, CDR2 SVGIG, per germline (reference sequence). CDR3 in amino acids: CAWSAPGLAGGDTGELFF. The CDR3, as DNA: TGTGCCTGGAGTGCCCCGGGACTAGCGGGAGGGGACACCGGGGAGCTGTTTTTT.

The chain has TRBV6-1 and TRBJ2-5; TRBD2 agrees at 12 bases. The germline gives CDR1 MNHNS, CDR2 SASEGT. CDR3 length: 15 residues. V was pared by 7 bases and J by 4 bases, with 7 bases of the junction left unmatched. In DNA form, the CDR3 reads TGTGCCAGCACCGGGGGACTAGCGGGCTCAGAGACCCAGTACTTC. Encoded protein: CASTGGLAGSETQYF.

This chain connects TRBV7-6 to TRBJ2-7, with 9 bases that match TRBD1. The CDR3 loop spans 16 amino acids. J gave up 5 bases and V 5 bases, and 13 bases lay outside the gene matches. The germline V gene has CDR1 SGHVS and CDR2 FNYEAQ. CDR3 nucleotide sequence: TGTGCCAGCAGCCCAACGGTACAGGGGGCAGGGGACGAGCAGTACTTC. Protein: CASSPTVQGAGDEQYF.

The table lists this clone with a count of one. J is TRBJ2-7 and V is TRBV4-1; D call uncertain. Germline V lookup: CDR1 MGHRA, CDR2 YSYEKL. V was clipped by 0 bases and J by 5 bases, with 8 bases between them. This CDR3 comprises 13 residues. The CDR3 reads CASSQESPDEQYF. CDR3 DNA: TGCGCCAGCAGCCAAGAGAGTCCGGACGAGCAGTACTTC.

The genes are TRBV6-1 and TRBJ1-1; D might be TRBD1 (5 bases). Trimming cost V 6 bases and J 6 bases, with 17 bases left between them. There are 14 residues in the CDR3. Looked up from germline, CDR1 is MNHNS and CDR2 is SASEGT. Written as DNA, the CDR3 is TGTGCCAGCAGCCCCCTGGGGGGTGCGGCTGAAGCTTTCTTT. This encodes CASSPLGGAAEAFF.

The CDR3 here is CASSRTRVAGENTGELFF. In nucleotides, the CDR3 is TGCGCCAGCAGCCGCACGAGGGTGGCAGGAGAGAACACCGGGGAGCTGTTTTTT. The rearrangement links TRBV4-1 to TRBJ2-2, with D possibly being TRBD2 (5 bases). With 4 bases removed from V and 1 base from J, the gap between germline ends came to 19 bases. The CDR3 extends over 18 amino acids. Germline lookup yields CDR1 MGHRA and CDR2 YSYEKL.

This sequence joins TRBV5-1 and TRBJ1-2; D may be TRBD1 (6 bases). The V gene lost 7 bases and the J gene lost 6 bases, with 10 bases spanning the gap. This CDR3 has 11 residues. Germline V CDR1 and CDR2: SGHRS, YFSETQ. The CDR3 DNA follows: TGCGCCAGCGGGGGCGGCGATGGCTACACCTTC. Protein sequence: CASGGGDGYTF.

The chain joins TRBV5-1 to TRBJ1-2; 12 positions agree with TRBD1. The CDR3 totals 14 residues. Germline V CDR1 and CDR2: SGHRS, YFSETQ. V dropped 0 bases and J dropped 7; count of bases not matched to a gene: 1. CDR3 sequence: CASSLGDRGLGYTF. The CDR3 DNA is TGCGCCAGCAGCTTGGGGGACAGGGGGCTTGGCTACACCTTC.

The V and J genes are TRBV7-9 and TRBJ2-1, with 7 bases identical to TRBD2. The CDR3 is 17 amino acids. With V trimmed by 1 base and J by 4 bases, 10 bases remained unmatched. The germline V gene has CDR1 SEHNR and CDR2 FQNEAQ (reference sequence). The chain's CDR3 is CASSLGPTSLGYNEQFF. Here the CDR3 DNA reads TGTGCCAGCAGCTTAGGCCCGACTAGCTTAGGTTACAATGAGCAGTTCTTC.

The chain is built from TRBV18 and TRBJ1-2; 8 bases are a match to TRBD1. The germline gives CDR1 KGHSH, CDR2 LQKENI. There are 14 residues in the CDR3. V lost 3 bases to trimming and J lost 5 bases; unmatched junction nucleotides: 5. The CDR3 loop is CASSPSGGSYGYTF. CDR3 sequence (DNA): TGTGCCAGCTCACCTTCAGGGGGCTCATATGGCTACACCTTC.